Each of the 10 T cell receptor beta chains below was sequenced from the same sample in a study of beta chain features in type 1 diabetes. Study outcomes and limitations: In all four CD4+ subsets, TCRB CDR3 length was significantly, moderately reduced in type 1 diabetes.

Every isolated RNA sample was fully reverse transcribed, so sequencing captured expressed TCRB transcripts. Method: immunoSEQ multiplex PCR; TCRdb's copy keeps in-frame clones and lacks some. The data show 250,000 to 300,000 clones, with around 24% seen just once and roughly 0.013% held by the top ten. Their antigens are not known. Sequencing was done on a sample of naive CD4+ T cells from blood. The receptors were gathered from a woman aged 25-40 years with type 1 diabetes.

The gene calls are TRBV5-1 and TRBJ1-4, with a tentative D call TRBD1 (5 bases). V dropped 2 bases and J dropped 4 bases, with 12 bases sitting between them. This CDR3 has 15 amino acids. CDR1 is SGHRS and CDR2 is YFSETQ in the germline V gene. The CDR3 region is CASSLTGRVNEKLFF. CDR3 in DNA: TGCGCCAGCAGCTTAACAGGTCGGGTTAATGAAAAACTGTTTTTT. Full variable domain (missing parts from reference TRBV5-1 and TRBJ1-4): KAGVTQTPRYLIKTRGQQVTLSCSPISGHRSVSWYQQTPGQGLQFLFEYFSETQRNKGNFPGRFSGRQFSNSRSEMNVSTLELGDSALYLCASSLTGRVNEKLFFGSGTQLSVL.

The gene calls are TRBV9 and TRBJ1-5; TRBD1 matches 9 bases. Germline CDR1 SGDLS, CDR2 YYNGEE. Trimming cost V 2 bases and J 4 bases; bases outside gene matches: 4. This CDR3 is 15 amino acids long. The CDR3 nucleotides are TGTGCCAGCAGCGTGGGACAGGGTCGGAATCAGCCCCAGCATTTT. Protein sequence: CASSVGQGRNQPQHF.

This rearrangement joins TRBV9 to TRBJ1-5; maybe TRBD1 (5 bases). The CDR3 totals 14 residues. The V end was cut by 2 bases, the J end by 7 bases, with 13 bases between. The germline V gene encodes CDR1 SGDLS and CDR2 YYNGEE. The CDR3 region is CASSVNAAGQPQHF. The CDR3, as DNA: TGTGCCAGCAGCGTGAATGCAGCAGGGCAGCCCCAGCATTTT. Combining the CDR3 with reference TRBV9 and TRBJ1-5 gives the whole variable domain DSGVTQTPKHLITATGQRVTLRCSPRSGDLSVYWYQQSLDQGLQFLIQYYNGEERAKGNILERFSAQQFPDLHSELNLSSLELGDSALYFCASSVNAAGQPQHFGDGTRLSIL.

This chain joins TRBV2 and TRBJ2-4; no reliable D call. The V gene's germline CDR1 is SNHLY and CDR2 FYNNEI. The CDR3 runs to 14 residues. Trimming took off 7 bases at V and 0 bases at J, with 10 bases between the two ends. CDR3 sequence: CASMQILAKNIQYF. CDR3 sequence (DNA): TGTGCCAGCATGCAGATCCTAGCCAAAAACATTCAGTACTTC.

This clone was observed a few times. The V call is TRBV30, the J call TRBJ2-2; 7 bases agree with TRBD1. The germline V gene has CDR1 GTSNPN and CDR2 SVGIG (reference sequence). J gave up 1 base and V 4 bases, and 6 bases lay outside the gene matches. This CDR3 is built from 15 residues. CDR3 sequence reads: CAWKRTGLNTGELFF. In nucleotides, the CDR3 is TGTGCCTGGAAGAGGACAGGCCTGAACACCGGGGAGCTGTTTTTT. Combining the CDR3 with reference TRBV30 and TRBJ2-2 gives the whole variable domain SQTIHQWPATLVQPVGSPLSLECTVEGTSNPNLYWYRQAAGRGLQLLFYSVGIGQISSEVPQNLSASRPQDRQFILSSKKLLLSDSGFYLCAWKRTGLNTGELFFGEGSRLTVL.

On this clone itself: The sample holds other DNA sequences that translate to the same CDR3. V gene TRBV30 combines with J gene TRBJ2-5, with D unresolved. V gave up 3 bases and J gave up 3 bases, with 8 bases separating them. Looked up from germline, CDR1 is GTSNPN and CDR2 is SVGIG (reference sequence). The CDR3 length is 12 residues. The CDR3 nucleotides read TGTGCCTGGAGCCCCCTAGAAGAGACCCAGTACTTC. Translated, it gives CAWSPLEETQYF.

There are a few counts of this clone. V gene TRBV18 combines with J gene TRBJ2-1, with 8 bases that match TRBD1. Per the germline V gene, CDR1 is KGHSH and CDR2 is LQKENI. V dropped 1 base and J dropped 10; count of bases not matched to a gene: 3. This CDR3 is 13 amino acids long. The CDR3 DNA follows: TGTGCCAGCTCACCACTAGGACAGGGAGAGCAGTTCTTC. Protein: CASSPLGQGEQFF. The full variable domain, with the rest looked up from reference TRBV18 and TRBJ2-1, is NAGVMQNPRHLVRRRGQEARLRCSPMKGHSHVYWYRQLPEEGLKFMVYLQKENIIDESGMPKERFSAEFPKEGPSILRIQQVVRGDSAAYFCASSPLGQGEQFFGPGTRLTVL.

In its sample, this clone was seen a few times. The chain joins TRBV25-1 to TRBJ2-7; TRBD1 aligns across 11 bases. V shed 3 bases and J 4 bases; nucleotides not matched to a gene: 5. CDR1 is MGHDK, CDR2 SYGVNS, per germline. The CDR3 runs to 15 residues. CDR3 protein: CASSDPGTGGYEQYF. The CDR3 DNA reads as TGTGCCAGCAGTGACCCCGGGACAGGGGGGTACGAGCAGTACTTC.

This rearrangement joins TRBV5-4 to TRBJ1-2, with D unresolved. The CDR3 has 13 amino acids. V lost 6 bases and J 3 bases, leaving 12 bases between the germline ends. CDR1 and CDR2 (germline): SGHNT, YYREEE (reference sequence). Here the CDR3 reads CASTPGEHYGYTF. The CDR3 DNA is TGTGCCAGCACCCCTGGAGAGCACTATGGCTACACCTTC. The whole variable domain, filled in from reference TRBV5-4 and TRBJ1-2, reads ETGVTQSPTHLIKTRGQQVTLRCSSQSGHNTVSWYQQALGQGPQFIFQYYREEENGRGNFPPRFSGLQFPNYSSELNVNALELDDSALYLCASTPGEHYGYTFGSGTRLTVV.

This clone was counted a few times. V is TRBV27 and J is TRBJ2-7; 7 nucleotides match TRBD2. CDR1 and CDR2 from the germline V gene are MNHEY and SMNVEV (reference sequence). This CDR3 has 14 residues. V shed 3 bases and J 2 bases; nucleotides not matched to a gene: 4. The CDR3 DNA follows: TGTGCCAGCAGTTTCCAGGGAGGGACCTACGAGCAGTACTTC. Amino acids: CASSFQGGTYEQYF.